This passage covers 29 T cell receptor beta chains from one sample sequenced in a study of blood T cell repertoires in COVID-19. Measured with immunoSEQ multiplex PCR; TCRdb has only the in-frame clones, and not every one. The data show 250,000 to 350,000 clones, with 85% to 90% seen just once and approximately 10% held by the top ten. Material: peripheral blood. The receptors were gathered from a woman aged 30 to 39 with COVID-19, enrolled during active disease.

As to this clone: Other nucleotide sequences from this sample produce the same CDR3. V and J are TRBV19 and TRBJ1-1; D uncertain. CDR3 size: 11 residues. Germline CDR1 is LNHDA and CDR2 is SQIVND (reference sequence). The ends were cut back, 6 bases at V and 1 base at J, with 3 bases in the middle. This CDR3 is CASSRNTEAFF. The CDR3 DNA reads TGTGCCAGTAGCAGGAACACTGAAGCTTTCTTT.

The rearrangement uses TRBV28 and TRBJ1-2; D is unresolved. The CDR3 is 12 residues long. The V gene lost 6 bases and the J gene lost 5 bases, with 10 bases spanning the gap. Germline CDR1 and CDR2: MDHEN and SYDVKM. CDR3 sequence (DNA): TGTGCCAGCAGGGGAGACCCGTATGGCTACACCTTC. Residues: CASRGDPYGYTF.

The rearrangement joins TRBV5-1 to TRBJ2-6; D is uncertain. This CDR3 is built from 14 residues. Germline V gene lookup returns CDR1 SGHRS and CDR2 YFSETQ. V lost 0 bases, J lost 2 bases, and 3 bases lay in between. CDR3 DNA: TGCGCCAGCAGCTTGGTAGCTGGGGCCAACGTCCTGACTTTC. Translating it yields CASSLVAGANVLTF.

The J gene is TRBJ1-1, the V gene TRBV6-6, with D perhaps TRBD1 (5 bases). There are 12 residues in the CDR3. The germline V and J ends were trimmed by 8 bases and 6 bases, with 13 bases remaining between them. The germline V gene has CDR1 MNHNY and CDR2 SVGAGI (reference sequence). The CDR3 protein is CASRNQGAEAFF. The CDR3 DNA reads TGTGCCAGCCGCAACCAGGGCGCTGAAGCTTTCTTT.

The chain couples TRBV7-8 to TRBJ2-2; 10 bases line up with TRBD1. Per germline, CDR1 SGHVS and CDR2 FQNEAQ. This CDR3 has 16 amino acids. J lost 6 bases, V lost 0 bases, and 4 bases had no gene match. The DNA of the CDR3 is TGTGCCAGCAGCTTAGCCGGGACAGGGGTTCCCGGGGAGCTGTTTTTT. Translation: CASSLAGTGVPGELFF.

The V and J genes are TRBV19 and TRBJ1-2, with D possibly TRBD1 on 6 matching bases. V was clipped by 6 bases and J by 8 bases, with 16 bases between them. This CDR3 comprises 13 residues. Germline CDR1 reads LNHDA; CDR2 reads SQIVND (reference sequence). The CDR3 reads CASSLTYRDGYTF. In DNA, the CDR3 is TGTGCCAGTAGCCTCACTTACAGGGACGGCTACACCTTC. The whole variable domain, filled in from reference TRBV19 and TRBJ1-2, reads DGGITQSPKYLFRKEGQNVTLSCEQNLNHDAMYWYRQDPGQGLRLIYYSQIVNDFQKGDIAEGYSVSREKKESFPLTVTSAQKNPTAFYLCASSLTYRDGYTFGSGTRLTVV.

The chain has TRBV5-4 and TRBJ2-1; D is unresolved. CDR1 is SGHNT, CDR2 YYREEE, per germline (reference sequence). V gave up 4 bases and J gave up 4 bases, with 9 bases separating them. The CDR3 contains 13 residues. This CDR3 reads CASSISDYNEQFF. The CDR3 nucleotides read TGTGCCAGCAGCATTTCAGATTACAATGAGCAGTTCTTC. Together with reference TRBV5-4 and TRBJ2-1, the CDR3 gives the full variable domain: ETGVTQSPTHLIKTRGQQVTLRCSSQSGHNTVSWYQQALGQGPQFIFQYYREEENGRGNFPPRFSGLQFPNYSSELNVNALELDDSALYLCASSISDYNEQFFGPGTRLTVL.

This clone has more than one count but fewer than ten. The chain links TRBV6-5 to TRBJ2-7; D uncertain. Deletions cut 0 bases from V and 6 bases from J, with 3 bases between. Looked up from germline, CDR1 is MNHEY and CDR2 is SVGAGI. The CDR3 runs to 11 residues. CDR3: CASSYSREQYF. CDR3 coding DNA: TGTGCCAGCAGTTACTCGCGCGAGCAGTACTTC.

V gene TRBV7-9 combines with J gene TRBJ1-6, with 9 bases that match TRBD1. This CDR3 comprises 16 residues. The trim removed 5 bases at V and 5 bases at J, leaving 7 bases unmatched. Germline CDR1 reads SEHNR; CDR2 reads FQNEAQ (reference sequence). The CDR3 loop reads CASSPGTGSDNSPLHF. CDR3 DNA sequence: TGTGCCAGCAGCCCGGGGACAGGGTCCGATAATTCACCCCTCCACTTT.

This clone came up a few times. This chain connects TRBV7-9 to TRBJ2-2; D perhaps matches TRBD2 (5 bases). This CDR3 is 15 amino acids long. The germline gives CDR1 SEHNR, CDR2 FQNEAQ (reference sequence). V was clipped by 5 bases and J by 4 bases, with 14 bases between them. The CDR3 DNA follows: TGTGCCAGCAGCCAAAGGCACAGCGGCACCGGGGAGCTGTTTTTT. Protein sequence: CASSQRHSGTGELFF. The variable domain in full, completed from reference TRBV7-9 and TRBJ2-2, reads DTGVSQNPRHKITKRGQNVTFRCDPISEHNRLYWYRQTLGQGPEFLTYFQNEAQLEKSRLLSDRFSAERPKGSFSTLEIQRTEQGDSAMYLCASSQRHSGTGELFFGEGSRLTVL.

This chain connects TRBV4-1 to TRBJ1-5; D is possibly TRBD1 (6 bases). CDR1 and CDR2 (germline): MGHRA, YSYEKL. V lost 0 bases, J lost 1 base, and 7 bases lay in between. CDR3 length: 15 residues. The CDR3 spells CASSQDRGSNQPQHF. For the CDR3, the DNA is TGCGCCAGCAGCCAAGACAGGGGAAGCAATCAGCCCCAGCATTTT.

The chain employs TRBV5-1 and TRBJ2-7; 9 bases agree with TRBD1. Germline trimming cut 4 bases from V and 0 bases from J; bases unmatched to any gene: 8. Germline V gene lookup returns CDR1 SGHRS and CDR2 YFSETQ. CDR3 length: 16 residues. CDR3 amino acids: CASSPAGTGISYEQYF. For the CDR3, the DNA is TGCGCCAGCAGCCCCGCCGGGACAGGGATCTCCTACGAGCAGTACTTC.

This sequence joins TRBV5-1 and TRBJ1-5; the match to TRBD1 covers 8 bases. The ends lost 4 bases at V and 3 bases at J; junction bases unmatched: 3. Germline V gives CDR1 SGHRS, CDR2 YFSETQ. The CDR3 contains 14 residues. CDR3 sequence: CASSATGDNQPQHF. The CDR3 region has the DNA TGCGCCAGCAGCGCGACAGGGGACAATCAGCCCCAGCATTTT. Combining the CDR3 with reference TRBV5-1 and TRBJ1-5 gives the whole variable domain KAGVTQTPRYLIKTRGQQVTLSCSPISGHRSVSWYQQTPGQGLQFLFEYFSETQRNKGNFPGRFSGRQFSNSRSEMNVSTLELGDSALYLCASSATGDNQPQHFGDGTRLSIL.

CDR3 protein: CASSLGGQTSLAKNIQYF. CDR3 nucleotides: TGCGCCAGCAGCTTGGGGGGACAGACAAGTCTAGCCAAAAACATTCAGTACTTC. The chain couples TRBV5-1 to TRBJ2-4, with 7 bases matching TRBD1. CDR1 is SGHRS, CDR2 YFSETQ, per germline. The ends lost 0 bases at V and 0 bases at J; junction bases unmatched: 9. The CDR3 totals 18 residues. Full variable domain (outside the CDR3, taken from reference TRBV5-1 and TRBJ2-4): KAGVTQTPRYLIKTRGQQVTLSCSPISGHRSVSWYQQTPGQGLQFLFEYFSETQRNKGNFPGRFSGRQFSNSRSEMNVSTLELGDSALYLCASSLGGQTSLAKNIQYFGAGTRLSVL.

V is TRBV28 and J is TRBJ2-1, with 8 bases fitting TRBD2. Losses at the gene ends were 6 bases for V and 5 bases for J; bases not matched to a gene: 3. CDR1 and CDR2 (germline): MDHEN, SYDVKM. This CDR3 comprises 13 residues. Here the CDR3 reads CASSLLADNEQFF. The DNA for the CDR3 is TGTGCCAGCAGCCTACTAGCGGACAATGAGCAGTTCTTC. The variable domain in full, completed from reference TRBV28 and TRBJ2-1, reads DVKVTQSSRYLVKRTGEKVFLECVQDMDHENMFWYRQDPGLGLRLIYFSYDVKMKEKGDIPEGYSVSREKKERFSLILESASTNQTSMYLCASSLLADNEQFFGPGTRLTVL.

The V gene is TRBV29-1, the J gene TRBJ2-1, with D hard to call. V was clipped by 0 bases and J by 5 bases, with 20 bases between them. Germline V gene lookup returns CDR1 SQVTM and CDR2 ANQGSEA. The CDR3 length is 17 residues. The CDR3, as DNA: TGCAGCGTTGAAGATCGGTGGTTATTGGAGAGTCACAATGAGCAGTTCTTC. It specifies CSVEDRWLLESHNEQFF.

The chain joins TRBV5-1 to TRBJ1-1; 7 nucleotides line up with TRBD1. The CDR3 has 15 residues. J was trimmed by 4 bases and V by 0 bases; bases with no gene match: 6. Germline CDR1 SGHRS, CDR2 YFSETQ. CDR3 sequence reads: CASSLGGTGATEAFF. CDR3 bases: TGCGCCAGCAGCTTGGGGGGCACAGGGGCCACTGAAGCTTTCTTT.

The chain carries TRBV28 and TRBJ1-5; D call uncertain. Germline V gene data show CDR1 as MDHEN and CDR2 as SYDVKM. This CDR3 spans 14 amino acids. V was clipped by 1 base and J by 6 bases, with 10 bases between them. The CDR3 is CASSLLSGAQPQHF. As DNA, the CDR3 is TGTGCCAGCAGTTTATTATCCGGTGCTCAGCCCCAGCATTTT.

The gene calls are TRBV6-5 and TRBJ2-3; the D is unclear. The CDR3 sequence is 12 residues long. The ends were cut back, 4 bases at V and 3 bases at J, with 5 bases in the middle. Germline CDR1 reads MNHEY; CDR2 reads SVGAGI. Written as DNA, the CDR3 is TGTGCCAGCAGTTCCACAACAGATACGCAGTATTTT. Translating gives CASSSTTDTQYF.

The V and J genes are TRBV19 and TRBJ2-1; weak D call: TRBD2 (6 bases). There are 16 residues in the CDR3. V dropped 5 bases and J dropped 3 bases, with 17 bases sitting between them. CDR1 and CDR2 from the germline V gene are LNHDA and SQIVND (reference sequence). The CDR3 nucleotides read TGTGCCAGTAGTTCGCCGAGGGGACTTAACTACAATGAGCAGTTCTTC. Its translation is CASSSPRGLNYNEQFF.

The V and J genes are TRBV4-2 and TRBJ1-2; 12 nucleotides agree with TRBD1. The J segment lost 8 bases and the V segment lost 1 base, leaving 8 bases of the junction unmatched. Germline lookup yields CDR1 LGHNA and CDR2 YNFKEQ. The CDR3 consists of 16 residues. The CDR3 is CASSQVGGTGGGGYTF. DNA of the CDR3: TGTGCCAGCAGCCAAGTTGGCGGGACAGGGGGCGGGGGCTACACCTTC.

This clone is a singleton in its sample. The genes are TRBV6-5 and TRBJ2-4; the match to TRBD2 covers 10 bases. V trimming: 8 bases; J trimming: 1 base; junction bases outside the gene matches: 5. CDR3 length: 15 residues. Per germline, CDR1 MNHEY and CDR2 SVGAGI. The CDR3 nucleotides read TGTGCCAGCGCAGCGGGAGGGAGGGCCAAAAACATTCAGTACTTC. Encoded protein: CASAAGGRAKNIQYF.

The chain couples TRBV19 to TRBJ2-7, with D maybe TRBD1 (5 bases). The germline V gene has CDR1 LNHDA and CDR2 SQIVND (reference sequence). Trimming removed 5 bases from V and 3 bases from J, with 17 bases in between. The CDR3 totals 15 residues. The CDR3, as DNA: TGTGCCAGTAGTCCTGCTACAGGACCTTTCTACGAGCAGTACTTC. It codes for CASSPATGPFYEQYF.

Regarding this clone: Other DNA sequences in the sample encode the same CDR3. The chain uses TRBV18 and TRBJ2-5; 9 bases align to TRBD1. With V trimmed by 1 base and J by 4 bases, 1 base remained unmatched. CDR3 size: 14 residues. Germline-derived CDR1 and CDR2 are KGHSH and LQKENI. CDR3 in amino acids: CASSPLGQGETQYF. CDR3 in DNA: TGTGCCAGCTCACCACTGGGACAGGGAGAGACCCAGTACTTC.

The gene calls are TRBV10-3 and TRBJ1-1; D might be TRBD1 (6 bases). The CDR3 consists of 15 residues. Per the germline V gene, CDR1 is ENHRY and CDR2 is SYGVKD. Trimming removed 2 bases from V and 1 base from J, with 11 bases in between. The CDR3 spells CAISEGGSPNTEAFF. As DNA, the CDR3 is TGTGCCATCAGTGAGGGGGGCAGCCCGAACACTGAAGCTTTCTTT.

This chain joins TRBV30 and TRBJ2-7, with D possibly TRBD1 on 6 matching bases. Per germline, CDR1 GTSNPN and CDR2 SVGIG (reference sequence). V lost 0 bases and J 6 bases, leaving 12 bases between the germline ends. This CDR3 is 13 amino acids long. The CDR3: CAWSVQGASEQYF. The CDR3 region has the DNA TGTGCCTGGAGTGTACAGGGTGCGTCCGAGCAGTACTTC. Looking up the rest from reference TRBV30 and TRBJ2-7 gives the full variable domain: SQTIHQWPATLVQPVGSPLSLECTVEGTSNPNLYWYRQAAGRGLQLLFYSVGIGQISSEVPQNLSASRPQDRQFILSSKKLLLSDSGFYLCAWSVQGASEQYFGPGTRLTVT.

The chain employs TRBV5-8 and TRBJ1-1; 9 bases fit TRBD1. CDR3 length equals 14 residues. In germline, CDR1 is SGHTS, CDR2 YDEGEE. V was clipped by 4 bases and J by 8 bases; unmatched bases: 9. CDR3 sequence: CASSIRDRVMEAFF. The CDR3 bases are TGTGCCAGCAGCATTCGGGACAGGGTGATGGAAGCTTTCTTT.

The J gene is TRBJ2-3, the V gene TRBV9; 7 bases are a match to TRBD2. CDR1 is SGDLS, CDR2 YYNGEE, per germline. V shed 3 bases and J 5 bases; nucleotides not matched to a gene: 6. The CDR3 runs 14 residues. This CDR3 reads CASSEAGVGDTQYF. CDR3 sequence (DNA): TGTGCCAGCAGCGAGGCGGGAGTGGGAGATACGCAGTATTTT.

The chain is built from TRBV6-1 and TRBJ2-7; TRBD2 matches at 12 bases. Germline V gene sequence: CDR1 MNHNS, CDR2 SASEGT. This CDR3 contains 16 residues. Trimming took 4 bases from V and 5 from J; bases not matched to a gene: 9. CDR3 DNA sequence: TGTGCCAGCAGTGTCTCGCCCGGGACTAGCGGGCACGAGCAGTACTTC. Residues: CASSVSPGTSGHEQYF.